The 30 T cell receptor beta chains below come from one sample, sequenced in a study of cytomegalovirus exposure and HLA in healthy donors. 60 Vbeta and 13 Jbeta primers were used in PCR. Some clones are missing from TCRdb's copy, which holds only in-frame ones; the method was immunoSEQ multiplex PCR. This table has 60,000 to 70,000 clones, just over 65% appearing once. The sequenced sample was PBMCs. The receptors were gathered from a woman younger than 45 in good health and CMV-seronegative.

In this sample, this clone turned up once. V is TRBV6-1 and J is TRBJ1-2; 7 bases fit TRBD1. From germline, CDR1 is MNHNS and CDR2 SASEGT. V lost 4 bases to trimming and J lost 4 bases; unmatched junction nucleotides: 6. The CDR3 totals 14 residues. Written as DNA, the CDR3 is TGTGCCAGCAGTGGAGGGGGCGCCGGCTATGGCTACACCTTC. This gives the protein CASSGGGAGYGYTF.

V gene TRBV4-2 combines with J gene TRBJ1-1; 9 bases align to TRBD1. Losses at the gene ends were 3 bases for V and 5 bases for J; bases not matched to a gene: 4. The CDR3 is 14 amino acids. Germline values: CDR1 LGHNA, CDR2 YNFKEQ. The CDR3 nucleotides are TGTGCCAGCAGCCACAAGGACAGGGGAACTGAAGCTTTCTTT. Its translation: CASSHKDRGTEAFF.

The V call is TRBV27, the J call TRBJ1-5, with D unresolved. Germline CDR1 MNHEY, CDR2 SMNVEV (reference sequence). There are 18 residues in the CDR3. V lost 6 bases to trimming and J lost 0 bases, with 21 bases between them. CDR3 amino acids: CASSNFSPGLYSNQPQHF. The CDR3 region has the DNA TGTGCCAGCAGCAACTTTAGTCCAGGACTCTATAGCAATCAGCCCCAGCATTTT.

The genes are TRBV30 and TRBJ2-2; maybe TRBD1 (5 bases). This CDR3 is built from 17 residues. V was cut by 0 bases and J by 0 bases, with 14 bases left in between. The V gene's germline CDR1 is GTSNPN and CDR2 SVGIG (reference sequence). In DNA form, the CDR3 reads TGTGCCTGGAGTGTATCATGGGGCATCGCGAACACCGGGGAGCTGTTTTTT. Residues: CAWSVSWGIANTGELFF.

This chain uses TRBV7-3 with TRBJ2-3, with 9 bases fitting TRBD2. Per the germline V gene, CDR1 is SGHTA and CDR2 is FQGTGA. The CDR3 consists of 16 residues. Germline trimming cut 5 bases from V and 0 bases from J; bases unmatched to any gene: 6. Here the CDR3 DNA reads TGTGCCAGCAGCCTGTCTAGCGGGGTGAGCACAGATACGCAGTATTTT. Residues: CASSLSSGVSTDTQYF.

The chain links TRBV30 to TRBJ2-5, with D possibly TRBD2 on 6 matching bases. Germline assignment: CDR1 GTSNPN and CDR2 SVGIG (reference sequence). This CDR3 contains 15 residues. Trimming stripped 3 bases from V and 1 base from J, with 15 bases between. The CDR3 sequence is CAWSINRDFQETQYF. For the CDR3, the DNA is TGTGCCTGGAGCATCAACCGGGACTTCCAAGAGACCCAGTACTTC.

This chain uses TRBV29-1 with TRBJ1-1, with a possible D match to TRBD1 (5 bases). This CDR3 has 12 residues. The V gene's germline CDR1 is SQVTM and CDR2 ANQGSEA. Between the trimmed V and J ends, which lost 7 bases and 5 bases, there was a span of 14 bases. The CDR3, as DNA: TGCAGCGCCCCCGGGGGTTCAACTGAAGCTTTCTTT. Its protein product is CSAPGGSTEAFF. The variable domain in full, with the rest retrieved from reference TRBV29-1 and TRBJ1-1, is SAVISQKPSRDICQRGTSLTIQCQVDSQVTMMFWYRQQPGQSLTLIATANQGSEATYESGFVIDKFPISRPNLTFSTLTVSNMSPEDSSIYLCSAPGGSTEAFFGQGTRLTVV.

The chain recombines TRBV11-2 with TRBJ1-2; D might be TRBD1 (6 bases). The V end was cut by 0 bases, the J end by 2 bases, with 16 bases between. Germline V gene lookup returns CDR1 SGHAT and CDR2 FQNNGV. This CDR3 is 17 amino acids long. The CDR3 DNA reads as TGTGCCAGCAGCTTAGATAAGGGGGGAGGGTTCAACTATGGCTACACCTTC. Translating it yields CASSLDKGGGFNYGYTF.

This rearrangement joins TRBV4-1 to TRBJ2-7; 7 positions match TRBD1. V trimming: 6 bases; J trimming: 1 base; junction bases outside the gene matches: 9. CDR1 and CDR2 from the germline V gene are MGHRA and YSYEKL. The CDR3 runs 15 residues. In DNA form, the CDR3 reads TGCGCCAGCAGGCGTGGACAGGTCGAGTCCTACGAGCAGTACTTC. Amino acid sequence: CASRRGQVESYEQYF.

This clone has just a few counts. The gene calls are TRBV5-6 and TRBJ1-5; D ambiguous. V was cut by 4 bases and J by 3 bases, with 20 bases left in between. CDR1 is SGHDT, CDR2 YYEEEE, per germline. The CDR3 sequence is 17 residues long. Here the CDR3 DNA reads TGTGCCAGCAGCCAAGGAGGTCGGACTTACAACAATCAGCCCCAGCATTTT. Residues: CASSQGGRTYNNQPQHF.

The chain recombines TRBV4-2 with TRBJ2-2; TRBD2 matches at 12 bases. This CDR3 is 20 amino acids long. V shed 0 bases, J shed 0 bases, and the junction held 8 bases outside the gene matches. The germline gives CDR1 LGHNA, CDR2 YNFKEQ. This CDR3 is CASSQDALTSGGANTGELFF. CDR3 coding DNA: TGTGCCAGCAGCCAAGATGCGTTGACTAGCGGGGGTGCGAACACCGGGGAGCTGTTTTTT.

The chain is built from TRBV28 and TRBJ2-6, with 12 bases lining up with TRBD2. Germline CDR1 is MDHEN and CDR2 is SYDVKM. The trim removed 1 base at V and 3 bases at J, leaving 4 bases unmatched. The CDR3 length is 18 residues. In DNA form, the CDR3 reads TGTGCCAGCAGTTTATATGCTAGCGGGGGGGTTGGGGCCAACGTCCTGACTTTC. Its protein product is CASSLYASGGVGANVLTF.

The rearrangement joins TRBV5-5 to TRBJ2-1, with 7 nucleotides matching TRBD1. The germline gives CDR1 SGHKS, CDR2 YYEKEE (reference sequence). With V trimmed by 3 bases and J by 8 bases, 5 bases remained unmatched. This CDR3 spans 13 amino acids. This chain's CDR3 is CASSYIGTDEQFF. CDR3 sequence (DNA): TGTGCCAGCAGCTACATTGGGACAGATGAGCAGTTCTTC. The full variable domain, with the rest looked up from reference TRBV5-5 and TRBJ2-1, is DAGVTQSPTHLIKTRGQQVTLRCSPISGHKSVSWYQQVLGQGPQFIFQYYEKEERGRGNFPDRFSARQFPNYSSELNVNALLLGDSALYLCASSYIGTDEQFFGPGTRLTVL.

The gene calls are TRBV2 and TRBJ1-4; TRBD1 is a possible D gene (6 bases). The length of the CDR3 is 15 residues. Trimming left V 6 bases short and J 7 bases short, with 18 bases between. Germline values: CDR1 SNHLY, CDR2 FYNNEI. The DNA of the CDR3 is TGTGCCAGCAGCCCCGTGGGGGCGGCTGGTGAAAAACTGTTTTTT. Protein: CASSPVGAAGEKLFF.

The CDR3 sequence: CASSFDLYTNNEQFF. The CDR3 DNA follows: TGTGCCAGCAGCTTCGACTTATACACGAACAATGAGCAGTTCTTC. V is TRBV7-6 and J is TRBJ2-1; unclear D gene. This CDR3 region has 15 residues. V was clipped by 3 bases and J by 5 bases, with 14 bases between them. CDR1 SGHVS and CDR2 FNYEAQ come from the germline V gene.

This clone appeared once. The V call is TRBV10-3, the J call TRBJ2-3; 7 bases are shared with TRBD1. V lost 10 bases to trimming and J lost 0 bases; unmatched junction nucleotides: 10. CDR1 is ENHRY, CDR2 SYGVKD, per germline. This CDR3 spans 15 amino acids. CDR3 nucleotides: TGTGCCACCACCTTGACAGGGATTAGCACAGATACGCAGTATTTT. This codes for CATTLTGISTDTQYF.

This clone has a single count. The chain joins TRBV9 to TRBJ1-1; TRBD1 aligns across 9 bases. This CDR3 contains 17 residues. Trimming removed 3 bases from V and 1 base from J; junction bases left unmatched: 10. From germline, CDR1 is SGDLS and CDR2 YYNGEE. For the CDR3, the DNA is TGTGCCAGCAGCGCACGGACAGGGGCCGTCTCGAACACTGAAGCTTTCTTT. Residues: CASSARTGAVSNTEAFF.

In DNA form, the CDR3 reads TGCAGCGTTGCGTACCTAGTGGATTTATCCACAGATACGCAGTATTTT. Amino acid sequence: CSVAYLVDLSTDTQYF. The V gene is TRBV29-1, the J gene TRBJ2-3; D unclear. The CDR3 has 16 residues. V was shortened by 4 bases and J by 2 bases, with 19 bases between the two germline ends. The germline V gene encodes CDR1 SQVTM and CDR2 ANQGSEA.

Only a few counts were recorded for this clone. This chain connects TRBV28 to TRBJ2-7; perhaps TRBD1 as D (5 bases). The CDR3 spans 14 residues. Germline assignment: CDR1 MDHEN and CDR2 SYDVKM. V was trimmed by 5 bases and J by 1 base, leaving 12 bases between them. The DNA for the CDR3 is TGTGCCAGCAGTGAAAACGACAGTTCCTACGAGCAGTACTTC. Translated: CASSENDSSYEQYF. The whole variable domain, filled in from reference TRBV28 and TRBJ2-7, reads DVKVTQSSRYLVKRTGEKVFLECVQDMDHENMFWYRQDPGLGLRLIYFSYDVKMKEKGDIPEGYSVSREKKERFSLILESASTNQTSMYLCASSENDSSYEQYFGPGTRLTVT.

Only a few counts were recorded for this clone. V and J are TRBV6-1 and TRBJ2-3, with 12 bases that match TRBD2. Germline loops: CDR1 MNHNS, CDR2 SASEGT. This CDR3 is built from 16 residues. V trimming: 0 bases; J trimming: 4 bases; junction bases outside the gene matches: 2. The CDR3, as DNA: TGTGCCAGCAGTGAAGCGCTAGCGGGGGGGCCAGATACGCAGTATTTT. Translated, it gives CASSEALAGGPDTQYF.

The rearrangement links TRBV30 to TRBJ2-7; D perhaps matches TRBD1 (6 bases). V was shortened by 5 bases and J by 7 bases, with 15 bases between the two germline ends. The CDR3 is 12 amino acids. Germline V gene lookup returns CDR1 GTSNPN and CDR2 SVGIG (reference sequence). In DNA form, the CDR3 reads TGTGCCTGGCGACAACCTACAGGGGAGCAGTACTTC. Amino acid sequence: CAWRQPTGEQYF.

Details on this clone: In this CDR3 the conserved last residue, phenylalanine or tryptophan, is missing, so a read error is likely. This sequence joins TRBV6-4 and TRBJ1-5; the D is unclear. V lost 4 bases and J 1 base, leaving 11 bases between the germline ends. CDR3 length equals 15 residues. From germline, CDR1 is MRHNA and CDR2 SNTAGT. In DNA form, the CDR3 reads TGTGCCAGCAGTGTATCGGCGGAGAGCAATCAGCCCCAGCATGTT. It codes for CASSVSAESNQPQHV.

This clone is a singleton in its sample. The rearrangement uses TRBV7-2 and TRBJ2-5, with 10 bases aligning to TRBD2. After removal of 5 bases from V and 5 bases from J, the junction contained 11 bases not matched to a gene. There are 16 residues in the CDR3. The V gene's germline CDR1 is SGHTA and CDR2 FQGNSA. The CDR3 nucleotides read TGTGCCAGCAGCAAGACTAGCGGGCCCGGGGGTGAGACCCAGTACTTC. This gives the protein CASSKTSGPGGETQYF.

The rearrangement uses TRBV5-6 and TRBJ1-4, with a possible D match to TRBD1 (5 bases). The CDR3 length is 15 residues. Germline values: CDR1 SGHDT, CDR2 YYEEEE. The V gene lost 0 bases and the J gene lost 3 bases, with 9 bases spanning the gap. The CDR3 region is CASSLGGEANEKLFF. The CDR3, as DNA: TGTGCCAGCAGCTTGGGGGGGGAGGCTAATGAAAAACTGTTTTTT.

This clone has more than one count but fewer than ten. The V gene is TRBV5-1, the J gene TRBJ2-1, with 7 positions matching TRBD2. The CDR3 consists of 14 residues. Germline V gives CDR1 SGHRS, CDR2 YFSETQ. With 3 bases clipped from V and 5 bases from J, the junction kept 5 bases outside the gene matches. The CDR3 is CASSSGTTNNEQFF. The CDR3 DNA is TGCGCCAGCAGCTCCGGGACTACGAACAATGAGCAGTTCTTC.

The chain uses TRBV7-3 and TRBJ2-2; tentative D call: TRBD2 (5 bases). CDR3 length: 14 amino acids. Germline CDR1 and CDR2: SGHTA and FQGTGA. V was pared by 5 bases and J by 5 bases, with 12 bases between. CDR3 bases: TGTGCCAGCAGCCCACTAGGCCAAACCGGGGAGCTGTTTTTT. It is translated as CASSPLGQTGELFF.

This sequence joins TRBV7-3 and TRBJ1-1; the D gene is possibly TRBD1 (6 bases). This CDR3 is built from 14 residues. Looked up from germline, CDR1 is SGHTA and CDR2 is FQGTGA. The V and J ends lost 8 bases and 1 base respectively, with 14 bases between them. CDR3 sequence: CASGAGGRNTEAFF. The DNA for the CDR3 is TGTGCCAGCGGGGCTGGGGGCAGGAACACTGAAGCTTTCTTT.

This chain joins TRBV18 and TRBJ1-5, with 9 bases matching TRBD1. The CDR3 is made up of 16 amino acids. Germline lookup yields CDR1 KGHSH and CDR2 LQKENI. V lost 4 bases, J lost 7 bases, and 11 bases stayed unmatched. This chain's CDR3 is CASSRLGQGQGQPQHF. Here the CDR3 DNA reads TGTGCCAGCTCACGGCTGGGACAGGGTCAGGGCCAGCCCCAGCATTTT.

V usage is TRBV10-3 and J usage is TRBJ2-7, with TRBD1 matching 9 bases. Germline CDR1 ENHRY, CDR2 SYGVKD. This CDR3 has 12 amino acids. The V gene end was trimmed by 9 bases and the J gene end by 5 bases; junction bases not matched to a gene: 5. CDR3 sequence reads: CAIWTGDHEQYF. In DNA, the CDR3 is TGTGCCATTTGGACAGGGGACCACGAGCAGTACTTC.

The chain has TRBV6-6 and TRBJ2-5, with a tentative D call TRBD1 (5 bases). Trimming pared 7 bases from V and 2 bases from J, leaving 11 bases between. The CDR3 has 13 amino acids. Germline CDR1 and CDR2: MNHNY and SVGAGI (reference sequence). In DNA form, the CDR3 reads TGTGCCAGCAAGGGGTCGGCACAAGAGACCCAGTACTTC. Protein product: CASKGSAQETQYF.